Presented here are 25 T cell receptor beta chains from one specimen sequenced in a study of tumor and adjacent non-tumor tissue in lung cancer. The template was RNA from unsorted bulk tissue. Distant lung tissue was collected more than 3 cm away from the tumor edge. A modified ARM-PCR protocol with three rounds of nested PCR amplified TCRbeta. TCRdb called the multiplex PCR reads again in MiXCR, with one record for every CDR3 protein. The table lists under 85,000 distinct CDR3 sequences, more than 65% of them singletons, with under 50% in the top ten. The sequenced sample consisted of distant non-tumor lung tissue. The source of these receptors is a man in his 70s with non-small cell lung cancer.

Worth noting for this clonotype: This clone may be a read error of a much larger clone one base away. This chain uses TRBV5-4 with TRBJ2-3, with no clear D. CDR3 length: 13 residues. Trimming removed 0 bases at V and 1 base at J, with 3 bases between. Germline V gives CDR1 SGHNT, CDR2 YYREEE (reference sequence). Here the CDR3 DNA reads TGTGCCAGCAGCTTGGAATGCACAGATACGCAGTATTTT. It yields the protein CASSLECTDTQYF.

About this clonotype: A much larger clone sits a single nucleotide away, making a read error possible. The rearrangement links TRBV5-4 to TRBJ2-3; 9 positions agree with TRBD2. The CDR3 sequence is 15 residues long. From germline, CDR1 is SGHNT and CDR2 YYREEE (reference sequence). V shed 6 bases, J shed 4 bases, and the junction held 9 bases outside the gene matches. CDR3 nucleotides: TGTGCCAGCATCTGGCGGGGGGGCCGGGCAGATACGCAGTATTTT. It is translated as CASIWRGGRADTQYF.

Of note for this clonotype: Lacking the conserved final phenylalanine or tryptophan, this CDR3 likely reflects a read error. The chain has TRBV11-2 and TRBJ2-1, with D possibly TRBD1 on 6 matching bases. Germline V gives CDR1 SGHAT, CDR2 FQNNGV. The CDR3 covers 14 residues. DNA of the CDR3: TGTGCCATCAGCGAGTCGTTAGGGGGAAATGGGCAGTTCCTC. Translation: CAISESLGGNGQFL.

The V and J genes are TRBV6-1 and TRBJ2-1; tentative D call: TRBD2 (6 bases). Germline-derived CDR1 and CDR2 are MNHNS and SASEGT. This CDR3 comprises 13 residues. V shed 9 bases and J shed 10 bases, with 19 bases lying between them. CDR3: CASSRTGVVEQFF. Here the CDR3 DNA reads TGTGCCAGTAGCAGAACGGGGGTTGTAGAGCAGTTCTTC.

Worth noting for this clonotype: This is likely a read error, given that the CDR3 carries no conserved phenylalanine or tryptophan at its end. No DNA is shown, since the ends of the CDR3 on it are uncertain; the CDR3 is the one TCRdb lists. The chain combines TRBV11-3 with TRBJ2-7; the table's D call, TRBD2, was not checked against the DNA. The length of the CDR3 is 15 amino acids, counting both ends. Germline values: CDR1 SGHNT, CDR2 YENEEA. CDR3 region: CASSLDGAQAREEYS.

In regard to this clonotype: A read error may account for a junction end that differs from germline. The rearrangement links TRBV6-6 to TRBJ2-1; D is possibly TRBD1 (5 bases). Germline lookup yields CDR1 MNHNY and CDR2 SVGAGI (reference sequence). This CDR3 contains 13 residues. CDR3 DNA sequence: TGTGCCAGCAGTTCCGACAGCTATAATGGGCAGTTCTTC. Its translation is CASSSDSYNGQFF.

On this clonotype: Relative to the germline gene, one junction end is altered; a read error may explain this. The CDR3 nucleotides read TGCAGTGCTCCAGCGGGAACTCGTGAGAGCCAGTGCTTC. Translating it yields CSAPAGTRESQCF. V and J are TRBV20-1 and TRBJ2-5, with 7 bases that match TRBD2. CDR3 length: 13 residues. Looked up from germline, CDR1 is DFQATT and CDR2 is SNEGSKA (reference sequence).

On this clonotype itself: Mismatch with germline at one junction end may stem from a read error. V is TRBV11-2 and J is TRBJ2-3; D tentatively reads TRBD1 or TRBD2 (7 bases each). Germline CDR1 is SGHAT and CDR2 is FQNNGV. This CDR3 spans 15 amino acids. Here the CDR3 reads CASSLQGGVTDTLYF. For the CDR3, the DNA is TGTGCAAGCAGCTTGCAGGGGGGGGTCACAGATACGTTGTATTTT.

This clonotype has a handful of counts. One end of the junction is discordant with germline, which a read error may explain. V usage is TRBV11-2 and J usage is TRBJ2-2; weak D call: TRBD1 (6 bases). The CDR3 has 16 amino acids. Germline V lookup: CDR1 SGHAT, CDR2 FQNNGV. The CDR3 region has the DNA TGTGCCAGCAGCTTAGTGGGCACAGGGTTTGCTGGGGAGCTATTTTTT. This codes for CASSLVGTGFAGELFF.

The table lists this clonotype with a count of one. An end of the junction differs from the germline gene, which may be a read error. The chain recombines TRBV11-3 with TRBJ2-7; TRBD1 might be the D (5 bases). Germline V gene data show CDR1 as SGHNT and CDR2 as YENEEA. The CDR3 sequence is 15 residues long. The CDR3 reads CSSSLDGAQARERYF. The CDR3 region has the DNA TGTTCCAGCAGCTTAGATGGGGCCCAGGCTCGCGAGCGATACTTC.

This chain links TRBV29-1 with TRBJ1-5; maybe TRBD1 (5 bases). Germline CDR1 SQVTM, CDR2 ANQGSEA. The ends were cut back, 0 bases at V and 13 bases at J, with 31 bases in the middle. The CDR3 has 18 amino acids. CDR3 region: CSVEDLWDGGIGNRPQHF. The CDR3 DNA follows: TGCAGCGTTGAAGATTTATGGGACGGCGGCATTGGCAATCGGCCACAGCATTTT.

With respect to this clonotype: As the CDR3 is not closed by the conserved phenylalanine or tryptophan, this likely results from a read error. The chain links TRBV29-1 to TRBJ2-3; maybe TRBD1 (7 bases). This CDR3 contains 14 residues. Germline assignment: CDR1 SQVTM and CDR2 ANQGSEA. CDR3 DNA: TGTAGCGTTGATATGGCAGGGGGGCCAGATACGCAGTATGTC. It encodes CSVDMAGGPDTQYV.

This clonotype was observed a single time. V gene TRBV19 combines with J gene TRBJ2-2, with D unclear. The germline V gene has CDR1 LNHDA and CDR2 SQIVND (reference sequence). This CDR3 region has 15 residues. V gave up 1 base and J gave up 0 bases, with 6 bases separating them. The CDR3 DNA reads TGTGCCAGTAGTATAGGGGCCGCGAACACCGGGGAGCTGTTTTTT. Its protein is CASSIGAANTGELFF.

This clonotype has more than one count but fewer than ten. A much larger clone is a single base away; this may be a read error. Here the CDR3 reads CASSHDGAGANVLTF. In nucleotides, the CDR3 is TGTGCCAGCAGCCATGACGGGGCCGGGGCCAACGTCCTGACTTTC. The chain couples TRBV12-3 or TRBV12-4 to TRBJ2-6; D tentatively fits TRBD1 or TRBD2 (5 bases each). This CDR3 region has 15 residues. Trimming shortened V by 6 bases and J by 4 bases, and 13 bases separated the two germline ends.

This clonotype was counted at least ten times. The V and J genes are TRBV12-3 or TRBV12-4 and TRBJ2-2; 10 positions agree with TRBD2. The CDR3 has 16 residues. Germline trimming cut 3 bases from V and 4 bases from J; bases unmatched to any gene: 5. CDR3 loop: CASSFIAGGFTGELFF. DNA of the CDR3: TGTGCCAGCAGTTTCATAGCGGGAGGCTTCACCGGGGAGCTGTTTTTT.

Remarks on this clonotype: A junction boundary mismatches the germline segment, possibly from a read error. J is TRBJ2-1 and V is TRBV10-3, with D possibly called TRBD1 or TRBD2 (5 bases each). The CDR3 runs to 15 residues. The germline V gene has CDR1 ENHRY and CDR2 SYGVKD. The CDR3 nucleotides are TGTGCCATCAGCCAAAAGGGGAGCACCTACAATGAGCAGCTCTTC. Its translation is CAISQKGSTYNEQLF.

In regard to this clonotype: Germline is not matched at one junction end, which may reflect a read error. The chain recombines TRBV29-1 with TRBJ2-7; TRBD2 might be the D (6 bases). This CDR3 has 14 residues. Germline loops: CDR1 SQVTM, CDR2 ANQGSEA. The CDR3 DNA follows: TGCAGCATTGAAAGGGCGGGACCGACATACGAGCACTACTTC. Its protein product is CSIERAGPTYEHYF.

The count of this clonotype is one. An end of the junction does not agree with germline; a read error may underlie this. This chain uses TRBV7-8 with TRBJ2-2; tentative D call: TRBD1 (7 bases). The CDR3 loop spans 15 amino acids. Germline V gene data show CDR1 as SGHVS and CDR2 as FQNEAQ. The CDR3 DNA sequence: TGTGCCAGCAGCTTAGTTGAAGGTCCCAGGGGGGAGTTGTTTTTT. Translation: CASSLVEGPRGELFF.

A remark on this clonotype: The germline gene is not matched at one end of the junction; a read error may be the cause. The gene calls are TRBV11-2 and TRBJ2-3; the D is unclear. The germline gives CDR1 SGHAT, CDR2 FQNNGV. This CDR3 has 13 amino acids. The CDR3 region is CDSSLGPTDTQYF. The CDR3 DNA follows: TGTGACAGCAGCTTAGGCCCCACAGATACACAGTATTTT.

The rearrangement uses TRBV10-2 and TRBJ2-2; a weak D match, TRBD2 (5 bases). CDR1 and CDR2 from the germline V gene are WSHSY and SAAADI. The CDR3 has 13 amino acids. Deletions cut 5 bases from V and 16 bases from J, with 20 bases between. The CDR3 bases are TGCGCCAGCAGTTCCGTCAGGAGTCGGGAACAGTTTTTT. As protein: CASSSVRSREQFF.

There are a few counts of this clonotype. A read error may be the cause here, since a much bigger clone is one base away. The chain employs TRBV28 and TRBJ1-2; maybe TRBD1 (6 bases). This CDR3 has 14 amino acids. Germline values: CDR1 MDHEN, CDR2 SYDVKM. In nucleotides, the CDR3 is TGTGCCAGCAGACGAAGGGGGTTTAACTATGGCTACATCTTC. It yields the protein CASRRRGFNYGYIF.

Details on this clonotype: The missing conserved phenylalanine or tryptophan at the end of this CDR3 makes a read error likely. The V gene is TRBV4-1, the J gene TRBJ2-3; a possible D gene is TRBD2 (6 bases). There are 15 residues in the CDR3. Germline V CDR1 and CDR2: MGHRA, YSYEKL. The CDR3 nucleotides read TGCGCCAGCAGCCCCCTCGGGGGATCCACAGATACACAGTATTAT. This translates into CASSPLGGSTDTQYY.

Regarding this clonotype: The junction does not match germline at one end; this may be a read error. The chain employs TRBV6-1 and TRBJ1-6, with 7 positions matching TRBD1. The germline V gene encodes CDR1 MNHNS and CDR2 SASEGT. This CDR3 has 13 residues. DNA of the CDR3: TGTGCCAACAGTGGACAGGCGAATTCACCCCTCGACTTT. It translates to CANSGQANSPLDF.

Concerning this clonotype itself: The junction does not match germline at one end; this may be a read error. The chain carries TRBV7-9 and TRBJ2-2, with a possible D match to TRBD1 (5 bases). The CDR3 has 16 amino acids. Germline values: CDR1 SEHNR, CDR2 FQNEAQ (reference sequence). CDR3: CASSLPGIQNTRELFF. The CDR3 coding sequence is TGTGCCAGCAGCTTACCAGGGATTCAGAACACCCGGGAGCTGTTTTTT.

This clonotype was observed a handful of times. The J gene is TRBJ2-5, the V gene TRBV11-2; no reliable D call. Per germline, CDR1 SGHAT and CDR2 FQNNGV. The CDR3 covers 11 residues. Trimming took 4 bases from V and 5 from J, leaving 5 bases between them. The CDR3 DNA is TGTGCCAGCAGCTCCGGGGAGACCCAGTACTTC. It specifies CASSSGETQYF.